This T cell receptor beta chain originates from a study of blood T cell repertoires in COVID-19. The wider study: PBMCs, B-cell-depleted T cells, or T cells provided the cDNA or gDNA that made up the material.

Assay: immunoSEQ multiplex PCR; the TCRdb copy retains only in-frame clones and omits some. In the table there are around 98,000 clones, approximately 84% of which are singletons. CDR3 length: 14 amino acids. Germline V gene lookup returns CDR1 SGHTA and CDR2 FQGNSA. The J segment lost 5 bases and the V segment lost 5 bases, leaving 6 bases of the junction unmatched. Sequencing input: peripheral blood. The clonotype was recovered from a woman aged 60-75 years with acute or convalescent COVID-19. V and J are TRBV7-2 and TRBJ2-5, with TRBD1 identical over 9 bases. The CDR3: CASSPQGARETQYF. CDR3 in DNA: TGTGCCAGCAGCCCACAGGGGGCGAGGGAGACCCAGTACTTC.